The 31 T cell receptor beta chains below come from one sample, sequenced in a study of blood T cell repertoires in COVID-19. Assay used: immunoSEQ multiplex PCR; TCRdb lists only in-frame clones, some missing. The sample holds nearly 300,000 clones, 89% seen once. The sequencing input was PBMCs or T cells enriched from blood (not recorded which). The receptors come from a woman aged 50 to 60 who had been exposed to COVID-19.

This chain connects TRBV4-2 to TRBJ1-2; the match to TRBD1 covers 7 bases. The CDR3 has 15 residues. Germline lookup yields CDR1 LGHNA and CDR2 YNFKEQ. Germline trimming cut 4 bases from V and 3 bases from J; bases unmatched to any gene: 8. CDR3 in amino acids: CASSPTGLPYYGYTF. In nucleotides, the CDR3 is TGTGCCAGCAGCCCGACAGGGCTTCCCTACTATGGCTACACCTTC.

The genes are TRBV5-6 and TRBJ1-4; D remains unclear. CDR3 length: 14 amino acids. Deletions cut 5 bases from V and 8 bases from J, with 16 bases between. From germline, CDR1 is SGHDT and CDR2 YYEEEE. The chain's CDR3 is CASRGRYTGEKLFF. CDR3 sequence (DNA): TGTGCCAGCAGGGGCCGATATACTGGGGAAAAACTGTTTTTT.

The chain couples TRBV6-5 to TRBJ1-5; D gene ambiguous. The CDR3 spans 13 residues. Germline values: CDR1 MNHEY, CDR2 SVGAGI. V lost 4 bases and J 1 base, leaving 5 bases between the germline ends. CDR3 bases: TGTGCCAGCAGTTCCCTGAGCAATCAGCCCCAGCATTTT. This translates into CASSSLSNQPQHF.

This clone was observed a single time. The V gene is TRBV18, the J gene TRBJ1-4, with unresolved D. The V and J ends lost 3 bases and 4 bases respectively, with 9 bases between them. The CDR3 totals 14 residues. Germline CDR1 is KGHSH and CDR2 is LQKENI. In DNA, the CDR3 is TGTGCCAGCTCACCGAACAGCTATAATGAAAAACTGTTTTTT. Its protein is CASSPNSYNEKLFF.

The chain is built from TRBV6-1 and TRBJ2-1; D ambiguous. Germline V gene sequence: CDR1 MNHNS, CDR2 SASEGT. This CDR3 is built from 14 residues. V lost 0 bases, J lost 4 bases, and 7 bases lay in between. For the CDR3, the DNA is TGTGCCAGCAGTGAAGCGTATGAGTACAATGAGCAGTTCTTC. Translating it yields CASSEAYEYNEQFF.

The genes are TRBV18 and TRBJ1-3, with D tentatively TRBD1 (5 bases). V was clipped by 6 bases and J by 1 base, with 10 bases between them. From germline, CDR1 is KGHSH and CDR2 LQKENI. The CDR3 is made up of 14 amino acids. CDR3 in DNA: TGTGCCAGCTCGCAGGGTGTATCTGGAAACACCATATATTTT. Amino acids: CASSQGVSGNTIYF. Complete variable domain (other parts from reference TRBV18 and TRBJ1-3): NAGVMQNPRHLVRRRGQEARLRCSPMKGHSHVYWYRQLPEEGLKFMVYLQKENIIDESGMPKERFSAEFPKEGPSILRIQQVVRGDSAAYFCASSQGVSGNTIYFGEGSWLTVV.

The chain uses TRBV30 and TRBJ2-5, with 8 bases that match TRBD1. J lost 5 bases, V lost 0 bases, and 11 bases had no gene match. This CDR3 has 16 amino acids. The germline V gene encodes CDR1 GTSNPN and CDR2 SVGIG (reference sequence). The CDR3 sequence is CAWSVGPQGARETQYF. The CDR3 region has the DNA TGTGCCTGGAGTGTAGGGCCCCAGGGGGCTAGGGAGACCCAGTACTTC. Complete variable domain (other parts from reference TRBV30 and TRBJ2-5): SQTIHQWPATLVQPVGSPLSLECTVEGTSNPNLYWYRQAAGRGLQLLFYSVGIGQISSEVPQNLSASRPQDRQFILSSKKLLLSDSGFYLCAWSVGPQGARETQYFGPGTRLLVL.

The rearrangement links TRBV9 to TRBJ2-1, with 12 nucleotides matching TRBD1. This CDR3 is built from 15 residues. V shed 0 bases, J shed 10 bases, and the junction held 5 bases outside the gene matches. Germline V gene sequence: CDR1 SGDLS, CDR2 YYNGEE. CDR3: CASSVGWDRGLEQFF. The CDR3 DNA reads TGTGCCAGCAGCGTAGGATGGGACAGGGGGCTCGAGCAGTTCTTC.

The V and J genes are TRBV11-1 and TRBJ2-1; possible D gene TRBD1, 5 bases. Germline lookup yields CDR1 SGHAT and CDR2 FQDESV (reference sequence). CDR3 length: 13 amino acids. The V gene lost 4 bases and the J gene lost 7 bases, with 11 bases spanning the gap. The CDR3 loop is CASSSRGANEQFF. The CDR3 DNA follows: TGTGCCAGCAGCTCTCGTGGGGCTAATGAGCAGTTCTTC.

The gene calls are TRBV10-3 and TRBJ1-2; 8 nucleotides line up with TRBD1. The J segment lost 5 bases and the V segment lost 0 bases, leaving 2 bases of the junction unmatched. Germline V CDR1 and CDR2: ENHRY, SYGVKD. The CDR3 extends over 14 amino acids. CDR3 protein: CAISESDRVYGYTF. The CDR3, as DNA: TGTGCCATCAGTGAGTCGGACAGGGTTTATGGCTACACCTTC.

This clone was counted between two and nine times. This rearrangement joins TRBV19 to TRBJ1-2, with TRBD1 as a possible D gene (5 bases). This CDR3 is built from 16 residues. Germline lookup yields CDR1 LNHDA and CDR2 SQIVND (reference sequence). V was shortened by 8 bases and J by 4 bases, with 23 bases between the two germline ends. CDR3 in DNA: TGTGCCAGTGGGGTGGGGTTAGTCGACAGACCCTATGGCTACACCTTC. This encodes CASGVGLVDRPYGYTF.

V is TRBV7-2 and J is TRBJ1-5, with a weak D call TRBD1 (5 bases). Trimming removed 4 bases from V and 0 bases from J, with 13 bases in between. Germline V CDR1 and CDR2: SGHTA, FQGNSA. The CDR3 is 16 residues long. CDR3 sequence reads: CASSSIPTDSNQPQHF. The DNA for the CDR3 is TGTGCCAGCAGCTCAATACCGACAGATAGCAATCAGCCCCAGCATTTT.

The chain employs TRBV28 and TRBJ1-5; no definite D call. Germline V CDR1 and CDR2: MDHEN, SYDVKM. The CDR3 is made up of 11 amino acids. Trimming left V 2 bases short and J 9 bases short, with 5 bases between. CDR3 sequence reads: CASSLSRPQHF. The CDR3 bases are TGTGCCAGCAGTTTAAGCCGGCCCCAGCATTTT. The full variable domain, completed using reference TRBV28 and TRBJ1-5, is DVKVTQSSRYLVKRTGEKVFLECVQDMDHENMFWYRQDPGLGLRLIYFSYDVKMKEKGDIPEGYSVSREKKERFSLILESASTNQTSMYLCASSLSRPQHFGDGTRLSIL.

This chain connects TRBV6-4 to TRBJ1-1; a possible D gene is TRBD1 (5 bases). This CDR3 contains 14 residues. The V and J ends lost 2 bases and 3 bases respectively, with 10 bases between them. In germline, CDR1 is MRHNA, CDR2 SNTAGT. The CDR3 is CASSDPIRDTEAFF. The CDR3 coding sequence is TGTGCCAGCAGTGACCCGATCAGGGACACTGAAGCTTTCTTT.

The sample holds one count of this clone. CDR3 DNA: TGTGCCAGCAGCCAAGATAGGGGAACCTATAATTCACCCCTCCACTTT. It translates to CASSQDRGTYNSPLHF. The chain couples TRBV14 to TRBJ1-6; weak D call: TRBD1 (5 bases). CDR1 and CDR2 (germline): SGHDN, FVKESK. The CDR3 is made up of 16 amino acids. V lost 0 bases, J lost 2 bases, and 8 bases lay in between.

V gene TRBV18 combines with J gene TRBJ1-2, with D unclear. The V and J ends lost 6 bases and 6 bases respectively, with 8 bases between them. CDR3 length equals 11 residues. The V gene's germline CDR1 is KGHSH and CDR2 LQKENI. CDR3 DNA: TGTGCCAGCTCCCTCGGTGATGGCTACACCTTC. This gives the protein CASSLGDGYTF.

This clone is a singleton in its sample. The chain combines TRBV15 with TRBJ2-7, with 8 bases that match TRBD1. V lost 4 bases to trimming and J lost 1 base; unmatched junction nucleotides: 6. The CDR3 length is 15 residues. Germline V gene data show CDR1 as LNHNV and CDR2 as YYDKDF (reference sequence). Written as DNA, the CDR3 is TGTGCCACCAGCACCACCGGGACAGGTTCCTACGAGCAGTACTTC. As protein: CATSTTGTGSYEQYF.

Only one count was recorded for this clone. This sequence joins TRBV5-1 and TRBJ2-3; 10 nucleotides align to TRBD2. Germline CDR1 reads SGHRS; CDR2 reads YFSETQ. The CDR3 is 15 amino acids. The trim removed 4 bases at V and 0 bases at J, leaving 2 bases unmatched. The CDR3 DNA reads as TGCGCCAGCAGCCCGACTAGCGGGAGCACAGATACGCAGTATTTT. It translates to CASSPTSGSTDTQYF.

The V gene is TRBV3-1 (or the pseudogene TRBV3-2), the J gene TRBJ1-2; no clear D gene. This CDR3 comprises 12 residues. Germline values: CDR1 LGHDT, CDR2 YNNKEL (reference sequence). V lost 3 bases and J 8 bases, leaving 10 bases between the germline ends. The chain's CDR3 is CASSHGSGGYTF. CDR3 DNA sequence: TGTGCCAGCAGCCACGGGTCGGGAGGCTACACCTTC.

The CDR3 DNA reads TGTGCCAGCTCACCCCTACTTTGGACACCGAACACTGAAGCTTTCTTT. Its translation is CASSPLLWTPNTEAFF. The chain recombines TRBV18 with TRBJ1-1; D may be TRBD1 (5 bases). Per germline, CDR1 KGHSH and CDR2 LQKENI. The germline V and J ends were trimmed by 3 bases and 1 base, with 15 bases remaining between them. CDR3 size: 16 residues. Full variable domain (outside the CDR3, taken from reference TRBV18 and TRBJ1-1): NAGVMQNPRHLVRRRGQEARLRCSPMKGHSHVYWYRQLPEEGLKFMVYLQKENIIDESGMPKERFSAEFPKEGPSILRIQQVVRGDSAAYFCASSPLLWTPNTEAFFGQGTRLTVV.

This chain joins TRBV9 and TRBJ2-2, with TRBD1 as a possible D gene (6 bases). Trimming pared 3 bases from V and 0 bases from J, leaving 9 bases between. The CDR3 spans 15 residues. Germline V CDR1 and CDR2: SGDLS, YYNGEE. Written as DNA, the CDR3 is TGTGCCAGCAGCGCCGGGACACCGAACACCGGGGAGCTGTTTTTT. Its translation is CASSAGTPNTGELFF.

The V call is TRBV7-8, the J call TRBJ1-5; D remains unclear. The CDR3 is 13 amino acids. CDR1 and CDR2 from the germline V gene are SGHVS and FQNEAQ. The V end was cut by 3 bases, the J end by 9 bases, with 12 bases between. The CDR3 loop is CASSFGSRGPQHF. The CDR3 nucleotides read TGTGCCAGCAGCTTTGGGTCTCGGGGGCCCCAGCATTTT.

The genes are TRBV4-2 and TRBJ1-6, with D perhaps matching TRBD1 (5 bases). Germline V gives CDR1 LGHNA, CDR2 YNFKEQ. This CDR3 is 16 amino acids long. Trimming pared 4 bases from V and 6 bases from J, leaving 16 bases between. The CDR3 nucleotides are TGTGCCAGCAGCCCAACTACAGGAGCTCTTAATTCACCCCTCCACTTT. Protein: CASSPTTGALNSPLHF.

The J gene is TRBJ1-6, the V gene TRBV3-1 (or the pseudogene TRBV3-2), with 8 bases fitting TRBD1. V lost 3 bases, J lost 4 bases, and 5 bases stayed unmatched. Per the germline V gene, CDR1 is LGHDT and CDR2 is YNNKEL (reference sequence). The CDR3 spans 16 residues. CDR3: CASSQGQATYNSPLHF. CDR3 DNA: TGTGCCAGCAGCCAGGGACAGGCGACTTATAATTCACCCCTCCACTTT.

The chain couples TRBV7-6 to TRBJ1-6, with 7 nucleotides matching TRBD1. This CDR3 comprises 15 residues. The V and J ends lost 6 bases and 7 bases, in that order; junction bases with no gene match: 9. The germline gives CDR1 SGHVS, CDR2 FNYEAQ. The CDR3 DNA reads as TGTGCCAGCAGTCCAGTGGGGACAGCCAATTCACCCCTCCACTTT. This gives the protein CASSPVGTANSPLHF.

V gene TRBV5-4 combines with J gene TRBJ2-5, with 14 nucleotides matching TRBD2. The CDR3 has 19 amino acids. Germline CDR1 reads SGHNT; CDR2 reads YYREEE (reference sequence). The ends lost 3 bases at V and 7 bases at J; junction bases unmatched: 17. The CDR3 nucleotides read TGTGCCAGCAGCTCGCCCGGGACTAGCGGGGGAACCGCCAGAGGGACCCAGTACTTC. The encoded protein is CASSSPGTSGGTARGTQYF.

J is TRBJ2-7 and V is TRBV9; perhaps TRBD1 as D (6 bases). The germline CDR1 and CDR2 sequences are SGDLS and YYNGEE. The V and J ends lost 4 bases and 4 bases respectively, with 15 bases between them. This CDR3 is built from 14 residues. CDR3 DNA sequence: TGTGCCAGCAGCCCTACCGGGACAACATACGAGCAGTACTTC. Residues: CASSPTGTTYEQYF.

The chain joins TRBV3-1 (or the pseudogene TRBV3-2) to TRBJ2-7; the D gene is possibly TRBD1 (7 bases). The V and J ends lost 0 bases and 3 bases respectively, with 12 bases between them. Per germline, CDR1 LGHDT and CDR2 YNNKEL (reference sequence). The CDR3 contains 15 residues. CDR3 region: CASSQDQGDFYEQYF. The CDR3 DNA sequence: TGTGCCAGCAGCCAAGATCAGGGGGACTTCTACGAGCAGTACTTC.

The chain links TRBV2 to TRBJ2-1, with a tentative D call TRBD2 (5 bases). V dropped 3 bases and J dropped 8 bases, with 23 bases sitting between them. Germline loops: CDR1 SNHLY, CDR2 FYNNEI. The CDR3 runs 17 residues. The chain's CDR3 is CASSDRLGPGSRDEQFF. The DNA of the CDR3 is TGTGCCAGCAGTGATCGGTTAGGACCGGGGTCGAGGGATGAGCAGTTCTTC.

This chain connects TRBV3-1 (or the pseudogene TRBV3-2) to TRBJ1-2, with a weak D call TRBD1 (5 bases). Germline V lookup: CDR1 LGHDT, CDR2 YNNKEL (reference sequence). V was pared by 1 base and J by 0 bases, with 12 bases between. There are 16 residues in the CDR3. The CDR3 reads CASSQGGLIANYGYTF. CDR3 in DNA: TGTGCCAGCAGCCAAGGGGGACTGATAGCTAACTATGGCTACACCTTC.

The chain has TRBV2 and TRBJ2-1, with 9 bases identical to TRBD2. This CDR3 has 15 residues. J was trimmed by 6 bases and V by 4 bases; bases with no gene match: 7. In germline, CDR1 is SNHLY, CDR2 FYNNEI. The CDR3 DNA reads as TGTGCCAGCAGTGTGGGCGGGGGGGCAGGCAATGAGCAGTTCTTC. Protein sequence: CASSVGGGAGNEQFF.